This T cell receptor beta chain appears in the sequencing data of a study of T cell responses to AZD1222 COVID-19 vaccine. Method: immunoSEQ multiplex PCR; TCRdb's copy keeps in-frame clones and lacks some. The sample lists approximately 82,000 clones; approximately 91% were seen once. General study points: Increases in Spike-specific TCR breadth and depth were seen after two AZD1222 doses.

CDR3 size: 14 residues. V lost 4 bases, J lost 4 bases, and 14 bases lay in between. Germline-derived CDR1 and CDR2 are MDHEN and SYDVKM. This clone occurred a few times. What it binds is not known. The starting material was peripheral blood, obtained on day 0 of AZD1222 vaccination. This clonotype originated in an adult in good health. The chain carries TRBV28 and TRBJ2-7, with D tentatively TRBD2 (5 bases). DNA of the CDR3: TGTGCCAGCAGTTCCCCTAGCAGTCCTTACGAGCAGTACTTC. As protein: CASSSPSSPYEQYF.